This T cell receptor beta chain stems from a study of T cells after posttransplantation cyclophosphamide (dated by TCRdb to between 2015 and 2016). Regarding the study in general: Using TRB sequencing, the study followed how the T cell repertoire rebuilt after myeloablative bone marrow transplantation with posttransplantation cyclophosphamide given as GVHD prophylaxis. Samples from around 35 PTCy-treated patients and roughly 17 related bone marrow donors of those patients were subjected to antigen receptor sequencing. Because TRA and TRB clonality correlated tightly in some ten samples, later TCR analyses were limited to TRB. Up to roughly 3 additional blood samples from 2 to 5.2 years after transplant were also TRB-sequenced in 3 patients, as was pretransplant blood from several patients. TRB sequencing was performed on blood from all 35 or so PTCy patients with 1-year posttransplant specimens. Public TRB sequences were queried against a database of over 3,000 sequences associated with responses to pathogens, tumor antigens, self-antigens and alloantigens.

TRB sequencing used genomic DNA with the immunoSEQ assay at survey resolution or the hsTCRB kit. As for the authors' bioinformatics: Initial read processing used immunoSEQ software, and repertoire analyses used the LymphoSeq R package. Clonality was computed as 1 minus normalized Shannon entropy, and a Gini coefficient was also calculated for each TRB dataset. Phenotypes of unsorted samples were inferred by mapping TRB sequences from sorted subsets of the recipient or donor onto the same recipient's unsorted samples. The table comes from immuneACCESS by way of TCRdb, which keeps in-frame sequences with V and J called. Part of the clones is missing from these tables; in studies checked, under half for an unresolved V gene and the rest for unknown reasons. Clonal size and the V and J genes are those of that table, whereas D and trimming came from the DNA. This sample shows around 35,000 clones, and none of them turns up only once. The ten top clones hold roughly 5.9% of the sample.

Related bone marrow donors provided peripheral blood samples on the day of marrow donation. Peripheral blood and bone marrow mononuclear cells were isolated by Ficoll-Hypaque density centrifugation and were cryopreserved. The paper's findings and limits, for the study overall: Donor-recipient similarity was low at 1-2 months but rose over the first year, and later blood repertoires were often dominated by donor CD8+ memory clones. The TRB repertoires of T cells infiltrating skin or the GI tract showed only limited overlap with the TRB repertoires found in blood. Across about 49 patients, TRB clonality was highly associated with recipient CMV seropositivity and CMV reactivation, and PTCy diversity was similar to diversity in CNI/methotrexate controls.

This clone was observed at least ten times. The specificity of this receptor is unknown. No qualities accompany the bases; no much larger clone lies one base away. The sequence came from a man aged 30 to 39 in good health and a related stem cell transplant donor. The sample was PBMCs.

The nucleotides are TGTGCCAGTATCAAGACGGATAACAGGTTTTTT. The resulting protein is CASIKTDNRFF. The V and J genes are TRBV19 and TRBJ1-4, with no D gene named confidently. The CDR1 and CDR2 encoded by the germline V gene (reference sequence) are LNHDA and SQIVND. The CDR3 goes from the cysteine to the phenylalanine over 11 residues. The entry retains the CDR3 DNA only, 33 bases that are in frame from base 1. Cut back by 7 bases and 16 bases, the V and J ends lie 16 bases apart.